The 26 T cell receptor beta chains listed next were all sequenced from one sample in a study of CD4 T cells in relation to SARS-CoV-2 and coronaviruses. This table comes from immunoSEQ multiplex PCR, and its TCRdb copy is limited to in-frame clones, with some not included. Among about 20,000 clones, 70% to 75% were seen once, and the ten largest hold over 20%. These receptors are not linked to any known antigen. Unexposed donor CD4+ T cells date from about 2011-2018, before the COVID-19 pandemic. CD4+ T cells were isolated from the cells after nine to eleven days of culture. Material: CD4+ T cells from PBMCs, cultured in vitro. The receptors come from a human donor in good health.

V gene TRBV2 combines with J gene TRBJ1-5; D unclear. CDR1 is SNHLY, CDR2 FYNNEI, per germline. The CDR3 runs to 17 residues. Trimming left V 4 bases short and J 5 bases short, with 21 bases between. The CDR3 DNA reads TGTGCCAGCAGTGTCTCGCCCACGTCGAGGGAGTATCAGCCCCAGCATTTT. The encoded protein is CASSVSPTSREYQPQHF.

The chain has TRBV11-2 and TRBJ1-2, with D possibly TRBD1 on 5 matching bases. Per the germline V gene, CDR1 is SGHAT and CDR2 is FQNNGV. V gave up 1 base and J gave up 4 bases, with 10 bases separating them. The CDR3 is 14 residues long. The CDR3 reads CASSLVGRTYGYTF. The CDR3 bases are TGTGCCAGCAGCTTAGTGGGACGGACCTATGGCTACACCTTC.

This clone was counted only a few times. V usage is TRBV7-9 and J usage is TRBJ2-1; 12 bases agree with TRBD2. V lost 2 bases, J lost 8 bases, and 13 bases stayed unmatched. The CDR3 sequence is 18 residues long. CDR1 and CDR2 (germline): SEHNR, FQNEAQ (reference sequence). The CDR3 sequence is CASSLKLAGGLTAHEQFF. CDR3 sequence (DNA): TGTGCCAGCAGCTTAAAACTAGCGGGAGGCCTAACGGCCCATGAGCAGTTCTTC.

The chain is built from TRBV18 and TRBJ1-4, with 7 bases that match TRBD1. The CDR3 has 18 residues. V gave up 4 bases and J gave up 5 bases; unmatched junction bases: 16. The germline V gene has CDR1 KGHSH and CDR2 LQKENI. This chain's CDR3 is CASSRHVLGTVENEKLFF. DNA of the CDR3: TGTGCCAGCTCACGACACGTTCTGGGGACAGTCGAAAATGAAAAACTGTTTTTT.

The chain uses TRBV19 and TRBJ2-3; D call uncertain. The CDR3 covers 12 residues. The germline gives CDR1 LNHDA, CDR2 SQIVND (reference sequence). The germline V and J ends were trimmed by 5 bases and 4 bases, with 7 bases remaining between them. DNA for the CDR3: TGTGCCAGTAGTGGGCTAGCAGATACGCAGTATTTT. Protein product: CASSGLADTQYF.

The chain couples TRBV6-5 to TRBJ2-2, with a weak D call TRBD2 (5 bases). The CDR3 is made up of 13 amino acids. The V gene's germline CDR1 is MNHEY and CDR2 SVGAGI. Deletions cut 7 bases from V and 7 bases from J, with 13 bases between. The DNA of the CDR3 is TGTGCCAGCATCACGGCGGGTAACGGGGAGCTGTTTTTT. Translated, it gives CASITAGNGELFF.

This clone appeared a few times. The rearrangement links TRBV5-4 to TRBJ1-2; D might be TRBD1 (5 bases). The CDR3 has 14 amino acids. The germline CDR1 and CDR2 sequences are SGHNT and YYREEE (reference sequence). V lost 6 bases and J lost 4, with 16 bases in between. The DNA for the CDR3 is TGTGCCAGCACCCAAGACAGCAGAGGCTATGGCTACACCTTC. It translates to CASTQDSRGYGYTF.

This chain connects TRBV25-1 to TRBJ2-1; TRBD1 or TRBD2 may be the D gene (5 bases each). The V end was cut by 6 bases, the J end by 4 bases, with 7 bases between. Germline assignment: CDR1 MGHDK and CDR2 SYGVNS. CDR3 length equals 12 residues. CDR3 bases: TGTGCCAGCAGGAGGGGTTACAATGAGCAGTTCTTC. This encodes CASRRGYNEQFF.

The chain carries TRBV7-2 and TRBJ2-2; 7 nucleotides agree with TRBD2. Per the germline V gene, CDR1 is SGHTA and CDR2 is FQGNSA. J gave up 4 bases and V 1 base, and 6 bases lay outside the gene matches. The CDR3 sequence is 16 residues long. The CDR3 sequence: CASSLGRESITGELFF. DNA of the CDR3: TGTGCCAGCAGCTTAGGGCGGGAGTCGATCACCGGGGAGCTGTTTTTT.

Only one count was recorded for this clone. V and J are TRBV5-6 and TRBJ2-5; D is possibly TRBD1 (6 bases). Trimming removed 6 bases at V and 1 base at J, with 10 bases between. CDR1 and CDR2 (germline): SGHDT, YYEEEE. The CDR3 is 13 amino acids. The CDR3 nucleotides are TGTGCCAGCACCCGCAGGGGCCAAGAGACCCAGTACTTC. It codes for CASTRRGQETQYF. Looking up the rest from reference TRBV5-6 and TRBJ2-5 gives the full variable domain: DAGVTQSPTHLIKTRGQQVTLRCSPKSGHDTVSWYQQALGQGPQFIFQYYEEEERQRGNFPDRFSGHQFPNYSSELNVNALLLGDSALYLCASTRRGQETQYFGPGTRLLVL.

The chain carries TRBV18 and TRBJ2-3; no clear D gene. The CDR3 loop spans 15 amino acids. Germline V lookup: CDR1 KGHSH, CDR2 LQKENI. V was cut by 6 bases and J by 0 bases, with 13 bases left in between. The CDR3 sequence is CASSPVAASTDTQYF. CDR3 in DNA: TGTGCCAGCTCGCCCGTGGCGGCTAGCACAGATACGCAGTATTTT.

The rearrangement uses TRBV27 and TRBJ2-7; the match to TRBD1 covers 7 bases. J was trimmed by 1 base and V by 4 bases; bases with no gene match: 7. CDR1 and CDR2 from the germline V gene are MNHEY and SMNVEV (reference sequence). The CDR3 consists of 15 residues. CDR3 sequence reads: CASSSLTGLSYEQYF. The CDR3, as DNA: TGTGCCAGCAGTTCCCTGACAGGGTTATCCTACGAGCAGTACTTC.

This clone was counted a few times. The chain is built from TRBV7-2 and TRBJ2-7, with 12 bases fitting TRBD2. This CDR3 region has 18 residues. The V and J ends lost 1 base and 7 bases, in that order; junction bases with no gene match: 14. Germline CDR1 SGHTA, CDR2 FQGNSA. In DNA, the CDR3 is TGTGCCAGCAGCTTAGTGGCGAGTCCTCTAGCGGGAGGGCTGGAGCAGTACTTC. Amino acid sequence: CASSLVASPLAGGLEQYF.

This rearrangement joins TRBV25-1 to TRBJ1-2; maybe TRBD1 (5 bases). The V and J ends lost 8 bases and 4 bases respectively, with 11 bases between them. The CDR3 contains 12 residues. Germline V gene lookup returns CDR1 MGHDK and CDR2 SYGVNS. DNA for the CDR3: TGTGCCAGCCGCGAGGGGATCTATGGCTACACCTTC. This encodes CASREGIYGYTF.

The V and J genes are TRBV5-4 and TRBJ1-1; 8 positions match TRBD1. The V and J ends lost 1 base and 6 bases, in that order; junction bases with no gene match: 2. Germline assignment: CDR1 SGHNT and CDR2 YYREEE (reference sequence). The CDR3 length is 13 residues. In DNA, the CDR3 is TGTGCCAGCAGCTTGACAGGGGGAGCTGAAGCTTTCTTT. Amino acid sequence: CASSLTGGAEAFF.

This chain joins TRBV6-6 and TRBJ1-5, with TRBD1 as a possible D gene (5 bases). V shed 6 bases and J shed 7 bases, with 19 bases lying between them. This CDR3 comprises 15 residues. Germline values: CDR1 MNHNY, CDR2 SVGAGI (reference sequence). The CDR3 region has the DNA TGTGCCAGCAGCACCAGGACACGGGCGGGGCAGCCCCAGCATTTT. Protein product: CASSTRTRAGQPQHF.

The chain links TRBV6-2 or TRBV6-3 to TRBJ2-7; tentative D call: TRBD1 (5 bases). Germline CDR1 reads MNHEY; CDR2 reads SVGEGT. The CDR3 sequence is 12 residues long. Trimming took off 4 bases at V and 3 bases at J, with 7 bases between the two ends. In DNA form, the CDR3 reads TGTGCCAGCAGTTTAAGGGGCTACGAGCAGTACTTC. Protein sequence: CASSLRGYEQYF.

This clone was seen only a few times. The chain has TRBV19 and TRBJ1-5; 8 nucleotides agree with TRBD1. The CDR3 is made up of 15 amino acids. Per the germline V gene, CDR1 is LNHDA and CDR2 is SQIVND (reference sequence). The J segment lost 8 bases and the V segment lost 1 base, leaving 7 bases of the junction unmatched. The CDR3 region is CASSIAGQGGKPQHF. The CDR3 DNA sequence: TGTGCCAGTAGTATAGCCGGACAGGGCGGGAAGCCCCAGCATTTT.

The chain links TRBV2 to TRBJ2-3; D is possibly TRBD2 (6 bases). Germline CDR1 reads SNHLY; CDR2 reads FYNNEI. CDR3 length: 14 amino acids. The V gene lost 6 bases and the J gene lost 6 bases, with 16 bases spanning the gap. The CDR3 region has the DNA TGTGCCAGCAGCCAGAGGGACTTTTCCGATACGCAGTATTTT. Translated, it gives CASSQRDFSDTQYF.

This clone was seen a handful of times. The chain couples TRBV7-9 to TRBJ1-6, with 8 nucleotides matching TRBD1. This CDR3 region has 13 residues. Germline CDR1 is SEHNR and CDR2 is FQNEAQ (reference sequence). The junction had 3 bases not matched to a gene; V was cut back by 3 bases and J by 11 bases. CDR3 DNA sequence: TGTGCCAGCAGCTTGGACAGGGATCCACCCCTCCACTTT. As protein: CASSLDRDPPLHF. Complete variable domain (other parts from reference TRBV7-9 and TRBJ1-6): DTGVSQNPRHKITKRGQNVTFRCDPISEHNRLYWYRQTLGQGPEFLTYFQNEAQLEKSRLLSDRFSAERPKGSFSTLEIQRTEQGDSAMYLCASSLDRDPPLHFGNGTRLTVT.

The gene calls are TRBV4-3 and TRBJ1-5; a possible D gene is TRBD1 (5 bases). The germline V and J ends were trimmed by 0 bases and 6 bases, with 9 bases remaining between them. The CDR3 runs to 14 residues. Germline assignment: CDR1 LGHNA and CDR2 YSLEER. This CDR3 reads CASSQDAGPQPQHF. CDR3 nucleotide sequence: TGCGCCAGCAGCCAAGACGCAGGGCCTCAGCCCCAGCATTTT.

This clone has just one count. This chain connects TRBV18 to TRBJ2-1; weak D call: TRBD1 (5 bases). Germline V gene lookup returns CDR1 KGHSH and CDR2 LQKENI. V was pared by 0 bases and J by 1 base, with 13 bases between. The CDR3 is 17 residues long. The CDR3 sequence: CASSPPSPTASYNEQFF. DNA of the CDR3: TGTGCCAGCTCACCACCTTCCCCGACAGCTTCCTACAATGAGCAGTTCTTC.

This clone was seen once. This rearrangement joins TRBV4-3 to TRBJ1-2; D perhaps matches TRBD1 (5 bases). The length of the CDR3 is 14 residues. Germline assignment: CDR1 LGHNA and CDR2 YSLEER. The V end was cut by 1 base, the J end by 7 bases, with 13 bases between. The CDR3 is CASSQGLGTSGYTF. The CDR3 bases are TGCGCCAGCAGCCAAGGGTTGGGGACTTCTGGCTACACCTTC.

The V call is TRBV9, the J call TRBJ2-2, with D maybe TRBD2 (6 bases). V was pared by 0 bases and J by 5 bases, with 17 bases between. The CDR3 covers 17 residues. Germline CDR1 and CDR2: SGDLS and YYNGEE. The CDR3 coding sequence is TGTGCCAGCAGCGTAGGGAGGGCAGGGAGGCGAACCGGGGAGCTGTTTTTT. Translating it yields CASSVGRAGRRTGELFF. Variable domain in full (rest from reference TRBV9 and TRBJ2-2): DSGVTQTPKHLITATGQRVTLRCSPRSGDLSVYWYQQSLDQGLQFLIQYYNGEERAKGNILERFSAQQFPDLHSELNLSSLELGDSALYFCASSVGRAGRRTGELFFGEGSRLTVL.

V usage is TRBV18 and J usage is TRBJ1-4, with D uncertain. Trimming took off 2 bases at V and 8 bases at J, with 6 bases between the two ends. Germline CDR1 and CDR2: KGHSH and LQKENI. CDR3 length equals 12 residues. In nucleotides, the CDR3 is TGTGCCAGCTCACCAGGAAGGGAAAAACTGTTTTTT. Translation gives CASSPGREKLFF. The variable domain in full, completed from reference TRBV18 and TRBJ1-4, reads NAGVMQNPRHLVRRRGQEARLRCSPMKGHSHVYWYRQLPEEGLKFMVYLQKENIIDESGMPKERFSAEFPKEGPSILRIQQVVRGDSAAYFCASSPGREKLFFGSGTQLSVL.

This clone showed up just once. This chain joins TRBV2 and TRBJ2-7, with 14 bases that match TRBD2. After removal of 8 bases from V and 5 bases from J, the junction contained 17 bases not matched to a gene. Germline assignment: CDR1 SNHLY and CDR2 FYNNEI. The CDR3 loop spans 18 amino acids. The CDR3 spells CASPRAGGTSGSGNEQYF. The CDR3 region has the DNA TGTGCCAGCCCCAGGGCGGGCGGGACTAGCGGGAGTGGTAACGAGCAGTACTTC.